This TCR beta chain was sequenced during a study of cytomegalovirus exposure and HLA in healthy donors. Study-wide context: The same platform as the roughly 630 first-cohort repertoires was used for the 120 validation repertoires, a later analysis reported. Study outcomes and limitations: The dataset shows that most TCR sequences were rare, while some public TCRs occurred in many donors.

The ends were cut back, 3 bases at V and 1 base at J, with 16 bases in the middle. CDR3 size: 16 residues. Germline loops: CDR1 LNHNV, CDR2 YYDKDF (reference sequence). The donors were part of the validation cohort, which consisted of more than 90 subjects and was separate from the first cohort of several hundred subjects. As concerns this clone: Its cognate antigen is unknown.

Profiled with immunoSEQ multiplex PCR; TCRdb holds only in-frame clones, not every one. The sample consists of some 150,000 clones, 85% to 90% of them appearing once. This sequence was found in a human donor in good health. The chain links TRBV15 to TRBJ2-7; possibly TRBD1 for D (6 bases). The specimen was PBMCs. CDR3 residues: CATSRARGRRSYEQYF. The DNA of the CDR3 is TGTGCCACCAGCAGGGCCAGGGGAAGGAGGTCCTACGAGCAGTACTTC.